Listed here is a single T cell receptor beta chain. This entry comes from a study of blood T cell repertoires in COVID-19. Across the study: Samples representing acute and convalescent COVID-19 were sourced from the United States, Italy and Spain. The analysed material was cDNA or gDNA that came from T cells, B-cell-depleted T cells, or PBMCs.

In the original processing: Counts of nucleated cells, estimated from reference gene primer amplification, were obtained. Here immunoSEQ multiplex PCR was the method, and the copy in TCRdb shows in-frame clones only, minus some. That table supplies the V and J calls and clone size; D and trimming were determined from the DNA. The sample holds roughly 300,000 clones, around 90% seen once. The sequence derives from a man younger than 35 who had recovered from COVID-19. The sample taken for sequencing was peripheral blood.

The CDR3 here is CAWSNEWNTEAFF. The DNA of the CDR3 is TGTGCCTGGAGCAACGAGTGGAACACTGAAGCTTTCTTT. The genes are TRBV30 and TRBJ1-1; D is uncertain. This CDR3 is 13 amino acids long. V shed 3 bases and J shed 1 base, with 9 bases lying between them. Germline CDR1 is GTSNPN and CDR2 is SVGIG (reference sequence).